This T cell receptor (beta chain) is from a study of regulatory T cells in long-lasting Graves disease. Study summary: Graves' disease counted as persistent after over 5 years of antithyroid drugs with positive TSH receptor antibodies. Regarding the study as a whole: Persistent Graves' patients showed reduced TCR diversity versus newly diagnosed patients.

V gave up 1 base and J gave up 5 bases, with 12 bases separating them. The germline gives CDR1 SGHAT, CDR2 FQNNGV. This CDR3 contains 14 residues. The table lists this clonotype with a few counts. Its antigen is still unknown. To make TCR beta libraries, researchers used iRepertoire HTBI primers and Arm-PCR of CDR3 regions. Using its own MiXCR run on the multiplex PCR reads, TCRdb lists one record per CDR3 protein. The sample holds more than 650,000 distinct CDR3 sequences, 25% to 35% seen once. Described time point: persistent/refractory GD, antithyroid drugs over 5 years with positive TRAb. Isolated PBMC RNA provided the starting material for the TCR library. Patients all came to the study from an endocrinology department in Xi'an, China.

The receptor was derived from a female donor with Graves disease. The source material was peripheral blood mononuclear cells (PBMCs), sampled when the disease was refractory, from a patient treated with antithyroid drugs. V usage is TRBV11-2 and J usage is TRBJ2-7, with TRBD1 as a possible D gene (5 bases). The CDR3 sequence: CASSLARSRDEQYF. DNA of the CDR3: TGTGCCAGCAGCTTAGCCCGGTCCAGGGACGAGCAGTACTTC.